One and the same sample provided the 19 T cell receptor beta chains below, sequenced in a study of cytomegalovirus exposure and HLA in healthy donors. The PCR ran on 60 Vbeta and 13 Jbeta primers. Assay: immunoSEQ multiplex PCR; the TCRdb copy retains only in-frame clones and omits some. This table holds around 130,000 clones, 70% to 75% found once. The sequenced sample consisted of PBMCs. These receptors originate from a woman aged 40 to 50 in good health and CMV-seropositive.

V gene TRBV18 combines with J gene TRBJ1-6; possibly TRBD1 for D (5 bases). The germline V and J ends were trimmed by 8 bases and 0 bases, with 11 bases remaining between them. The CDR3 spans 15 residues. Looked up from germline, CDR1 is KGHSH and CDR2 is LQKENI. CDR3 protein: CASGTPSSYNSPLHF. CDR3 nucleotide sequence: TGTGCCAGCGGGACTCCGAGCTCCTATAATTCACCCCTCCACTTT.

In DNA, the CDR3 is TGTGCCAGCACCGCTATCGCAGGGGCTGAAGCTTTCTTT. Translated, it gives CASTAIAGAEAFF. The J gene is TRBJ1-1, the V gene TRBV2; D may be TRBD1 (6 bases). Per the germline V gene, CDR1 is SNHLY and CDR2 is FYNNEI. The CDR3 covers 13 residues. The V gene lost 7 bases and the J gene lost 6 bases, with 15 bases spanning the gap.

V is TRBV9 and J is TRBJ2-4; the D gene is possibly TRBD1 (5 bases). The V gene lost 4 bases and the J gene lost 3 bases, with 11 bases spanning the gap. The germline gives CDR1 SGDLS, CDR2 YYNGEE. The CDR3 has 14 residues. CDR3: CASSSQGSKNIQYF. CDR3 in DNA: TGTGCCAGCAGCTCGCAGGGAAGCAAAAACATTCAGTACTTC.

The chain links TRBV6-1 to TRBJ1-4; D is perhaps TRBD1 (6 bases). V lost 1 base to trimming and J lost 2 bases, with 20 bases between them. The CDR3 consists of 19 residues. Germline V lookup: CDR1 MNHNS, CDR2 SASEGT. The CDR3 DNA reads as TGTGCCAGCAGTGAAGTCGCGTTAGGGGGAGCTGAGACTAATGAAAAACTGTTTTTT. It encodes CASSEVALGGAETNEKLFF.

The J gene is TRBJ2-7, the V gene TRBV7-3; a weak D match, TRBD2 (7 bases). The CDR3 covers 15 residues. Germline-derived CDR1 and CDR2 are SGHTA and FQGTGA. The V and J ends lost 2 bases and 2 bases respectively, with 13 bases between them. The CDR3 here is CASSLGGGAPYEQYF. Written as DNA, the CDR3 is TGTGCCAGCAGCTTAGGTGGGGGGGCACCCTACGAGCAGTACTTC.

V is TRBV18 and J is TRBJ1-5; a weak D match, TRBD1 (5 bases). Trimming left V 3 bases short and J 3 bases short, with 12 bases between. This CDR3 has 15 residues. Germline lookup yields CDR1 KGHSH and CDR2 LQKENI. CDR3 protein: CASSPSGRDNQPQHF. The CDR3 region has the DNA TGTGCCAGCTCACCCTCAGGGAGGGACAATCAGCCCCAGCATTTT.

This clone occurred a few times. The chain combines TRBV7-2 with TRBJ1-2, with D possibly matching TRBD1 (6 bases). Germline V lookup: CDR1 SGHTA, CDR2 FQGNSA. Trimming pared 1 base from V and 5 bases from J, leaving 17 bases between. This CDR3 is 16 amino acids long. CDR3 sequence: CASSLESGVMSYGYTF. The CDR3 bases are TGTGCCAGCAGCTTAGAGTCAGGGGTCATGTCATATGGCTACACCTTC.

This clone was recorded a few times. V gene TRBV30 combines with J gene TRBJ2-2, with 12 nucleotides matching TRBD2. V lost 2 bases and J lost 3; bases outside the gene matches: 4. The CDR3 has 16 residues. Germline V gene sequence: CDR1 GTSNPN, CDR2 SVGIG (reference sequence). CDR3 protein: CAWSFLAGGYTGELFF. Written as DNA, the CDR3 is TGTGCCTGGAGTTTCCTAGCGGGGGGGTACACCGGGGAGCTGTTTTTT.

The chain recombines TRBV7-9 with TRBJ2-3; 8 bases line up with TRBD1. This CDR3 region has 16 residues. V gave up 1 base and J gave up 3 bases; unmatched junction bases: 6. In germline, CDR1 is SEHNR, CDR2 FQNEAQ (reference sequence). CDR3: CASSLGQGSGTDTQYF. CDR3 DNA: TGTGCCAGCAGCTTAGGACAGGGGAGTGGTACAGATACGCAGTATTTT.

This clone was observed a few times. This chain joins TRBV5-1 and TRBJ1-1; 7 bases align to TRBD1. CDR1 SGHRS and CDR2 YFSETQ come from the germline V gene. V lost 5 bases, J lost 5 bases, and 12 bases stayed unmatched. CDR3 length: 15 residues. The CDR3 coding sequence is TGCGCCAGCAGGGTGCAGACGACAGGGTTGACTGAAGCTTTCTTT. This translates into CASRVQTTGLTEAFF.

The rearrangement uses TRBV27 and TRBJ1-1; D might be TRBD1 (6 bases). The CDR3 is made up of 15 amino acids. Germline V gene lookup returns CDR1 MNHEY and CDR2 SMNVEV (reference sequence). The V end was cut by 4 bases, the J end by 1 base, with 13 bases between. The CDR3 region has the DNA TGTGCCAGCAGTTCCACATTACAGGGGAACACTGAAGCTTTCTTT. Amino acid sequence: CASSSTLQGNTEAFF.

J is TRBJ2-2 and V is TRBV7-9, with D tentatively TRBD1 (6 bases). V gave up 5 bases and J gave up 2 bases, with 12 bases separating them. This CDR3 is built from 15 residues. Germline V lookup: CDR1 SEHNR, CDR2 FQNEAQ (reference sequence). CDR3 sequence (DNA): TGTGCCAGCAGCCAAACAGGGCCCAACACCGGGGAGCTGTTTTTT. Translation gives CASSQTGPNTGELFF. Complete variable domain (other parts from reference TRBV7-9 and TRBJ2-2): DTGVSQNPRHKITKRGQNVTFRCDPISEHNRLYWYRQTLGQGPEFLTYFQNEAQLEKSRLLSDRFSAERPKGSFSTLEIQRTEQGDSAMYLCASSQTGPNTGELFFGEGSRLTVL.

This clone was observed a single time. The chain has TRBV28 and TRBJ2-3; 8 bases are shared with TRBD2. V lost 5 bases and J lost 0; bases outside the gene matches: 7. The CDR3 covers 16 residues. Germline CDR1 and CDR2: MDHEN and SYDVKM. CDR3 coding DNA: TGTGCCAGCAGTCCAATCTTAGCGGGGAGCACAGATACGCAGTATTTT. It translates to CASSPILAGSTDTQYF.

V and J are TRBV18 and TRBJ1-5; tentative D call: TRBD1 (6 bases). Per germline, CDR1 KGHSH and CDR2 LQKENI. The CDR3 length is 16 residues. The V gene lost 3 bases and the J gene lost 0 bases, with 12 bases spanning the gap. CDR3 nucleotide sequence: TGTGCCAGCTCACCCGCAGGGGCTTATAGCAATCAGCCCCAGCATTTT. It codes for CASSPAGAYSNQPQHF.

The V call is TRBV7-2, the J call TRBJ2-5; the match to TRBD2 covers 7 bases. The V gene's germline CDR1 is SGHTA and CDR2 FQGNSA. The CDR3 is made up of 17 amino acids. V was pared by 5 bases and J by 2 bases, with 14 bases of the junction left unmatched. CDR3 bases: TGTGCCAGCAGCCTCCCTAGGTGGCTAGCGGAGCAAGAGACCCAGTACTTC. Amino acids: CASSLPRWLAEQETQYF. The complete variable domain, with remaining parts taken from reference TRBV7-2 and TRBJ2-5, reads GAGVSQSPSNKVTEKGKDVELRCDPISGHTALYWYRQSLGQGLEFLIYFQGNSAPDKSGLPSDRFSAERTGGSVSTLTIQRTQQEDSAVYLCASSLPRWLAEQETQYFGPGTRLLVL.

The genes are TRBV6-5 and TRBJ1-2, with TRBD1 as a possible D gene (5 bases). The germline V and J ends were trimmed by 2 bases and 2 bases, with 9 bases remaining between them. The germline CDR1 and CDR2 sequences are MNHEY and SVGAGI. The CDR3 consists of 14 residues. CDR3: CASSYRQTNYGYTF. As DNA, the CDR3 is TGTGCCAGCAGTTACCGACAGACGAACTATGGCTACACCTTC.

The chain has TRBV7-9 and TRBJ1-2; perhaps TRBD1 as D (6 bases). The CDR3 consists of 11 residues. V was pared by 11 bases and J by 5 bases, with 12 bases between. Per the germline V gene, CDR1 is SEHNR and CDR2 is FQNEAQ (reference sequence). CDR3 residues: CAGQQGYGYTF. CDR3 DNA: TGTGCCGGTCAACAGGGATATGGCTACACCTTC.

The CDR3 protein is CASSLSGRDQETQYF. CDR3 coding DNA: TGTGCCAGCAGCTTGAGCGGGAGGGACCAAGAGACCCAGTACTTC. The chain recombines TRBV7-9 with TRBJ2-5; the match to TRBD2 covers 10 bases. The CDR3 is 15 residues long. The ends lost 3 bases at V and 0 bases at J; junction bases unmatched: 1. CDR1 and CDR2 from the germline V gene are SEHNR and FQNEAQ (reference sequence).

The gene calls are TRBV6-7 and TRBJ2-3; TRBD2 agrees at 8 bases. Being an ORF, TRBV6-7 has a function that is uncertain. The CDR3 runs to 16 residues. After removal of 4 bases from V and 3 bases from J, the junction contained 9 bases not matched to a gene. The chain's CDR3 is CASSFSGTRTTDTQYF. The CDR3 DNA follows: TGTGCCAGCAGTTTCTCCGGGACTAGAACGACAGATACGCAGTATTTT.